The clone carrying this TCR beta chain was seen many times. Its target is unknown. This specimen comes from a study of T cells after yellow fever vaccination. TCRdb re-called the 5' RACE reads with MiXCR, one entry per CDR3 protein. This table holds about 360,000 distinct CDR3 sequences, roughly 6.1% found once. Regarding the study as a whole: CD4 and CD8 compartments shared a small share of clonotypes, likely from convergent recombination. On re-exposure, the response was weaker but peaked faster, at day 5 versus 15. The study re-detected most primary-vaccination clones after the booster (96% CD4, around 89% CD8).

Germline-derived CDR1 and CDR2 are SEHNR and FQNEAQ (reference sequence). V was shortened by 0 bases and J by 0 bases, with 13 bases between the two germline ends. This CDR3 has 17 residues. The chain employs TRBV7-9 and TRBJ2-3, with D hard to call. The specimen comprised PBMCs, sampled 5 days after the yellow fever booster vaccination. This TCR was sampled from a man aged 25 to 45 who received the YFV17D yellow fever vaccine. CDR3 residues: CASSLAVGDASTDTQYF. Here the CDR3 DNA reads TGTGCCAGCAGCTTAGCGGTGGGCGACGCTAGCACAGATACGCAGTATTTT.